This is a list of T cell receptor beta chains from one sample in a study of OX40 agonist ivuxolimab in advanced cancers. TCRdb's table, derived via immunoSEQ multiplex PCR, lists solely in-frame clones and lacks some. Among fewer than 75,000 clones listed, about 88% were seen once. The input for sequencing was CD4+ or CD8+ T cells sorted from blood, taken in a trial of the OX40 agonist ivuxolimab. The receptors originated from an adult with an advanced solid tumor such as melanoma, head and neck, liver or kidney cancer. CDR3s include the opening cysteine and the closing phenylalanine or tryptophan.

v_call,j_call,cdr3_aa
TRBV6-1,TRBJ1-1,CASMGRGDREAFF
TRBV28,TRBJ2-7,CASSSLRPYEQYF
TRBV10-3,TRBJ2-7,CAITEGTSGTYEQYF
TRBV29-1,TRBJ1-1,CSVALGLETEAFF
TRBV28,TRBJ1-1,CASSLAGRYTEAFF
TRBV19,TRBJ2-7,CASSPGTDYEQYF
TRBV10-2,TRBJ2-7,CASSEAGVEEQYF
TRBV2,TRBJ2-1,CASKGLVIGGWYNEQFF
TRBV19,TRBJ2-1,CASSSLAGVEYNEQFF
TRBV5-6,TRBJ2-7,CASSLVAEQYF
TRBV19,TRBJ1-6,CASSSRDRSSPLHF
TRBV10-3,TRBJ1-3,CAISTKRGSGNTIYF
TRBV19,TRBJ2-1,CASSIGGQGRDEQFF
TRBV5-1,TRBJ2-1,CASRAGRGDEQFF
TRBV5-4,TRBJ2-5,CASSLGTRPSGSRETQYF
TRBV5-1,TRBJ2-2,CASSPRQGRITGELFF
TRBV14,TRBJ2-7,CASSQGRFRVLPYEQYF
TRBV7-2,TRBJ1-5,CASSLVGGQAHQPQHF
TRBV29-1,TRBJ2-1,CSVRTGGRGNEQFF
TRBV18,TRBJ2-7,CASSPGGSSYEQYF
TRBV7-2,TRBJ2-5,CASSPPLSRGTQYF
TRBV29-1,TRBJ1-6,CSVADSLNSPLHF
TRBV19,TRBJ2-2,CASSFISGRAGTGELFF
TRBV18,TRBJ2-5,CASSPDETQYF
TRBV19,TRBJ2-7,CASSLSGAVSSYEQYF
TRBV15,TRBJ2-7,CATSEEGYGEQYF
TRBV19,TRBJ2-5,CASSNGRGKTQYF
TRBV27,TRBJ2-3,CASKALAGAYTDTQYF
TRBV19,TRBJ2-5,CASSAAGTGKTQYF
TRBV9,TRBJ2-3,CASSLGLAGPSTDTQYF
TRBV7-3,TRBJ2-7,CASSLNGGAFHEQYF
TRBV19,TRBJ1-5,CASSKITTGGNNQPQHF
TRBV11-2,TRBJ2-1,CASSLVRSLIYNEQFF
TRBV15,TRBJ1-2,CATSMRTGGFGYTF
TRBV10-3,TRBJ1-4,CAISNSGRNEKLFF
TRBV9,TRBJ2-1,CASSLSGELANEQFF
TRBV15,TRBJ2-3,CATSRTRRGDTQYF
TRBV7-6,TRBJ2-2,CASSPRTSGSSTGELFF
TRBV19,TRBJ2-3,CASRKGTSGRTDTQYF
TRBV28,TRBJ2-1,CASSSVTSGSLNEQFF
TRBV11-3,TRBJ1-1,CASSLGVQMNTEAFF
TRBV10-2,TRBJ2-1,CASSQGGLANNEQFF
TRBV19,TRBJ1-1,CASSPSRLRATEAFF
TRBV10-1,TRBJ2-2,CANRRPGLDIFAGELFF
TRBV10-1,TRBJ2-7,CASSDTSSVKEQYF
TRBV14,TRBJ2-5,CASSQDVGGEETQYF
TRBV25-1,TRBJ2-3,CASSESSGYTDTQYF
TRBV10-1,TRBJ2-7,CASSLRRSSYEQYF